One sample yielded the 28 T cell receptor beta chains listed below, sequenced in a study of response to subunit inactivated influenza vaccine listed by TCRdb under 2018. The library was built by means of RT-PCR. Instrument used: Illumina HiSeq 2500. The public reads were quality trimmed at Q25 with fastp and then assembled into clones with MiXCR by TCRdb, keeping productive beta chains. CDR3 protein sequences are deduplicated, and each keeps its most common genes and DNA. The sample contains some 640,000 distinct CDR3 sequences, about 15% of them found a single time. The ten largest clones take up approximately 7% of the sample. Here the sequenced sample was PBMCs from blood, taken less than 15 days before vaccination. These receptors came from a man between 45 and 60 years old who received an inactivated influenza vaccine. Donor details come from another sample of the same person, matched by shared clones.

This clonotype turned up a few times. In DNA form, the CDR3 reads TGCGCCAGCAGCTCCACGACCGGGACAATCCACACTGAAGCTTTCTTT. Translation gives CASSSTTGTIHTEAFF. This chain links TRBV5-1 with TRBJ1-1, with TRBD1 as a possible D gene (6 bases). The CDR3 has 16 residues. V was shortened by 3 bases and J by 3 bases, with 18 bases between the two germline ends. From germline, CDR1 is SGHRS and CDR2 YFSETQ.

The chain carries TRBV4-3 and TRBJ2-7; 7 bases are a match to TRBD2. CDR1 is LGHNA and CDR2 is YSLEER in the germline V gene. J lost 4 bases, V lost 0 bases, and 6 bases had no gene match. The CDR3 is 15 amino acids. DNA for the CDR3: TGCGCCAGCAGCCAAGACCCGGCGGGAGAGTACGAGCAGTACTTC. Amino acid sequence: CASSQDPAGEYEQYF.

The chain couples TRBV11-2 to TRBJ2-2; the D is unclear. Trimming pared 2 bases from V and 7 bases from J, leaving 20 bases between. The CDR3 loop spans 17 amino acids. Germline V gives CDR1 SGHAT, CDR2 FQNNGV. In DNA, the CDR3 is TGTGCCAGCAGCTTAATCGGTACGGACCCACCTCGCGGGGAGCTGTTTTTT. Translation gives CASSLIGTDPPRGELFF. Variable domain in full (rest from reference TRBV11-2 and TRBJ2-2): EAGVAQSPRYKIIEKRQSVAFWCNPISGHATLYWYQQILGQGPKLLIQFQNNGVVDDSQLPKDRFSAERLKGVDSTLKIQPAKLEDSAVYLCASSLIGTDPPRGELFFGEGSRLTVL.

This clonotype was seen ten or more times. The rearrangement joins TRBV20-1 to TRBJ2-3; D assignment may be TRBD1 or TRBD2 (5 bases each). V lost 1 base and J 0 bases, leaving 23 bases between the germline ends. The V gene's germline CDR1 is DFQATT and CDR2 SNEGSKA (reference sequence). This CDR3 region has 19 residues. CDR3 in DNA: TGCAGTGCTAGAGCCACAATCCCCATCGATGGGGGTAGCACAGATACGCAGTATTTT. This gives the protein CSARATIPIDGGSTDTQYF.

This clonotype was counted many times. The genes are TRBV30 and TRBJ2-6; 7 bases agree with TRBD1. Germline CDR1 and CDR2: GTSNPN and SVGIG (reference sequence). The ends lost 0 bases at V and 2 bases at J; junction bases unmatched: 4. The CDR3 covers 16 residues. As DNA, the CDR3 is TGTGCCTGGAGTGTACTAGGGGGCGCTGGGGCCAACGTCCTGACTTTC. This encodes CAWSVLGGAGANVLTF. Together with reference TRBV30 and TRBJ2-6, the CDR3 gives the full variable domain: SQTIHQWPATLVQPVGSPLSLECTVEGTSNPNLYWYRQAAGRGLQLLFYSVGIGQISSEVPQNLSASRPQDRQFILSSKKLLLSDSGFYLCAWSVLGGAGANVLTFGAGSRLTVL.

The chain links TRBV20-1 to TRBJ2-1; TRBD1 agrees at 8 bases. Per germline, CDR1 DFQATT and CDR2 SNEGSKA (reference sequence). V dropped 4 bases and J dropped 8; count of bases not matched to a gene: 7. The CDR3 length is 13 residues. Here the CDR3 reads CSANRGKRDEQFF. Written as DNA, the CDR3 is TGCAGTGCTAACAGGGGGAAAAGAGATGAGCAGTTCTTC.

This clonotype was observed many times. The J gene is TRBJ1-2, the V gene TRBV29-1; a possible D gene is TRBD1 (6 bases). V shed 7 bases and J shed 4 bases, with 13 bases lying between them. Per the germline V gene, CDR1 is SQVTM and CDR2 is ANQGSEA. CDR3 length equals 12 residues. The CDR3 DNA reads as TGCAGCGCCGGACAGAACCTCTATGGCTACACCTTC. Its protein product is CSAGQNLYGYTF.

This clonotype was counted at least ten times. The chain employs TRBV5-1 and TRBJ2-5; no clear D. This CDR3 contains 14 residues. Germline CDR1 SGHRS, CDR2 YFSETQ. Trimming shortened V by 1 base and J by 2 bases, and 9 bases separated the two germline ends. Here the CDR3 reads CASSLKGSQETQYF. The CDR3 DNA sequence: TGCGCCAGCAGCTTGAAGGGATCGCAAGAGACCCAGTACTTC.

The chain links TRBV10-1 to TRBJ1-2, with a tentative D call TRBD1 (5 bases). V was trimmed by 0 bases and J by 3 bases, leaving 11 bases between them. In germline, CDR1 is WNHNN, CDR2 SYGVQD (reference sequence). This CDR3 contains 15 residues. CDR3 DNA: TGCGCCAGCAGTGAGTCGCCGGGGCAGGACTATGGCTACACCTTC. Translation: CASSESPGQDYGYTF.

This clonotype was picked up a small number of times. The V gene is TRBV6-1, the J gene TRBJ1-1; D unresolved. The germline V gene encodes CDR1 MNHNS and CDR2 SASEGT. The length of the CDR3 is 14 residues. The ends were cut back, 6 bases at V and 0 bases at J, with 11 bases in the middle. The CDR3 loop reads CASRAAEMNTEAFF. The CDR3 region has the DNA TGTGCCAGCAGAGCAGCCGAGATGAACACTGAAGCTTTCTTT.

V is TRBV5-5 and J is TRBJ1-2; a weak D match, TRBD1 (5 bases). Between the trimmed V and J ends, which lost 3 bases and 3 bases, there was a span of 18 bases. The CDR3 sequence is 16 residues long. Germline-derived CDR1 and CDR2 are SGHKS and YYEKEE (reference sequence). DNA of the CDR3: TGTGCCAGCAGCTCAAGGTTCTCAGGGTTGGACTATGGCTACACCTTC. As protein: CASSSRFSGLDYGYTF.

Turning to this clonotype: At one end, the junction sequence differs from germline, possibly due to a read error. This chain joins TRBV12-3 or TRBV12-4 and TRBJ2-5; 7 bases agree with TRBD1. The CDR3 runs to 15 residues. CDR3 coding DNA: TGTGCCAGCAGATTAGGGGGCGCGGGTTGGGAGACCCAGTACTTC. It translates to CASRLGGAGWETQYF.

This clonotype was counted many times. CDR3 amino acids: CASSLAGVGGSSYEQYF. The CDR3 coding sequence is TGTGCCAGCAGCTTGGCGGGCGTTGGGGGAAGCTCCTACGAGCAGTACTTC. The J gene is TRBJ2-7, the V gene TRBV5-6; D tentatively fits TRBD1 or TRBD2 (5 bases each). Germline-derived CDR1 and CDR2 are SGHDT and YYEEEE. The CDR3 spans 17 residues. V shed 0 bases and J shed 0 bases, with 16 bases lying between them. Drawing the rest from reference TRBV5-6 and TRBJ2-7, the complete variable domain is DAGVTQSPTHLIKTRGQQVTLRCSPKSGHDTVSWYQQALGQGPQFIFQYYEEEERQRGNFPDRFSGHQFPNYSSELNVNALLLGDSALYLCASSLAGVGGSSYEQYFGPGTRLTVT.

Ten or more counts support this clonotype. J is TRBJ2-1 and V is TRBV6-2 or TRBV6-3; 8 bases align to TRBD1. The junction had 4 bases not matched to a gene; V was cut back by 8 bases and J by 4 bases. CDR3 length: 13 residues. From germline, CDR1 is MNHEY and CDR2 SVGEGT. The CDR3 bases are TGTGCCAGCCTGGACAGGGATTACAATGAGCAGTTCTTC. Protein sequence: CASLDRDYNEQFF.

This clonotype was counted only a few times. The chain employs TRBV24-1 and TRBJ2-3; D uncertain. There are 14 residues in the CDR3. The V and J ends lost 5 bases and 2 bases respectively, with 10 bases between them. Germline CDR1 KGHDR, CDR2 SFDVKD. The chain's CDR3 is CATSVRSNTDTQYF. The CDR3 bases are TGTGCCACCAGTGTTAGGTCGAACACAGATACGCAGTATTTT.

V is TRBV27 and J is TRBJ2-1; 11 bases map to TRBD2. The CDR3 loop spans 16 amino acids. Germline CDR1 and CDR2: MNHEY and SMNVEV (reference sequence). Germline trimming cut 7 bases from V and 3 bases from J; bases unmatched to any gene: 8. CDR3: CASKNSGRAFYNEQFF. CDR3 coding DNA: TGTGCCAGCAAAAATAGCGGGAGGGCCTTCTACAATGAGCAGTTCTTC.

The chain combines TRBV10-3 with TRBJ2-1; 11 nucleotides align to TRBD2. J gave up 10 bases and V 6 bases, and 14 bases lay outside the gene matches. CDR1 is ENHRY, CDR2 SYGVKD, per germline. The CDR3 has 16 amino acids. The CDR3 coding sequence is TGTGCCATCAGCGATCCGGGACTAGCGGACTACCGAGAGCAGTTCTTC. Translating gives CAISDPGLADYREQFF.

This clonotype was counted at least ten times. The rearrangement joins TRBV7-8 to TRBJ2-1; 7 nucleotides match TRBD2. The V and J ends lost 1 base and 4 bases, in that order; junction bases with no gene match: 4. The CDR3 has 15 amino acids. Germline CDR1 is SGHVS and CDR2 is FQNEAQ. CDR3 coding DNA: TGTGCCAGCAGCTTAGGGGTGGGACTATACAATGAGCAGTTCTTC. Amino acids: CASSLGVGLYNEQFF. Complete variable domain (other parts from reference TRBV7-8 and TRBJ2-1): GAGVSQSPRYKVAKRGQDVALRCDPISGHVSLFWYQQALGQGPEFLTYFQNEAQLDKSGLPSDRFFAERPEGSVSTLKIQRTQQEDSAVYLCASSLGVGLYNEQFFGPGTRLTVL.

V usage is TRBV6-5 and J usage is TRBJ2-5; 12 nucleotides match TRBD2. This CDR3 comprises 18 residues. Germline V gives CDR1 MNHEY, CDR2 SVGAGI. With 0 bases clipped from V and 7 bases from J, the junction kept 12 bases outside the gene matches. This chain's CDR3 is CASSYSSLAGGTWVTQYF. For the CDR3, the DNA is TGTGCCAGCAGTTACTCGTCGCTAGCGGGGGGGACTTGGGTGACCCAGTACTTC.

This clonotype was seen repeatedly, ten times or more. The V call is TRBV7-2, the J call TRBJ2-7, with D perhaps being TRBD1 or TRBD2 (5 bases each). The CDR3 covers 14 residues. Germline V gene lookup returns CDR1 SGHTA and CDR2 FQGNSA. Trimming left V 8 bases short and J 2 bases short, with 16 bases between. The CDR3, as DNA: TGTGCCAGCGGACTGGGGCAGTGGGCCTACGAGCAGTACTTC. It codes for CASGLGQWAYEQYF.

This clonotype appeared a few times. The rearrangement links TRBV6-5 to TRBJ2-5; D remains unclear. From germline, CDR1 is MNHEY and CDR2 SVGAGI. V was cut by 0 bases and J by 5 bases, with 19 bases left in between. The CDR3 spans 17 residues. The CDR3 region is CASSYSSLGTGSETQYF. Written as DNA, the CDR3 is TGTGCCAGCAGTTACTCGTCGTTGGGTACCGGGTCGGAGACCCAGTACTTC.

This clonotype was picked up many times. The chain uses TRBV12-3 or TRBV12-4 and TRBJ1-1; TRBD1 matches 7 bases. The V and J ends lost 6 bases and 4 bases, in that order; junction bases with no gene match: 5. This CDR3 has 13 residues. The CDR3 sequence: CASSYGQATEAFF. For the CDR3, the DNA is TGTGCCAGCAGCTATGGACAGGCCACTGAAGCTTTCTTT.

This clonotype was recorded a few times. The V call is TRBV11-2, the J call TRBJ2-4; 10 positions match TRBD2. The germline V gene has CDR1 SGHAT and CDR2 FQNNGV. The CDR3 sequence is 18 residues long. Trimming at V came to 1 base and at J to 0 bases, leaving 6 bases not matched to a gene. The CDR3 DNA reads as TGTGCCAGCAGCTTAGGCCTAGCGGGGGCCCTAGCCAAAAACATTCAGTACTTC. Its protein is CASSLGLAGALAKNIQYF.

This clonotype appeared many times. V is TRBV12-3 or TRBV12-4 and J is TRBJ2-7; D unclear. The CDR3 runs to 13 residues. V dropped 1 base and J dropped 2 bases, with 6 bases sitting between them. CDR3: CASSLDLTYEQYF. CDR3 sequence (DNA): TGTGCCAGCAGTTTAGACCTCACCTACGAGCAGTACTTC.

The chain combines TRBV12-3 or TRBV12-4 with TRBJ2-1, with D tentatively TRBD2 (6 bases). The CDR3 is made up of 15 amino acids. V was trimmed by 3 bases and J by 4 bases, leaving 13 bases between them. The CDR3 DNA reads TGTGCCAGCAGTTTTTCTGGTAGCGGATACAATGAGCAGTTCTTC. Residues: CASSFSGSGYNEQFF.

This clonotype was counted between two and nine times. The chain combines TRBV29-1 with TRBJ2-7; D not resolved. This CDR3 has 16 residues. Per germline, CDR1 SQVTM and CDR2 ANQGSEA. Trimming removed 1 base at V and 2 bases at J, with 18 bases between. The CDR3: CSVEVRIALKAYEQYF. CDR3 bases: TGCAGCGTTGAAGTCCGGATAGCCCTTAAAGCCTACGAGCAGTACTTC.

The chain's CDR3 is CASSLSGAGRLTGRGHEQFF. CDR3 nucleotides: TGTGCCAGCAGCTTATCGGGCGCCGGGAGACTTACCGGTCGGGGACATGAGCAGTTCTTC. The rearrangement uses TRBV7-2 and TRBJ2-1; D is perhaps TRBD2 (6 bases). The CDR3 runs to 20 residues. The germline CDR1 and CDR2 sequences are SGHTA and FQGNSA. Trimming removed 2 bases at V and 8 bases at J, with 31 bases between.

This clonotype was counted a few times. J is TRBJ1-1 and V is TRBV2; D unresolved. Trimming pared 2 bases from V and 4 bases from J, leaving 14 bases between. The length of the CDR3 is 15 residues. CDR1 and CDR2 from the germline V gene are SNHLY and FYNNEI. The CDR3 is CASSESPSRSTEAFF. In nucleotides, the CDR3 is TGTGCCAGCAGTGAATCCCCTTCTCGGAGCACTGAAGCTTTCTTT.